What follows are 6 T cell receptor beta chains derived from one specimen sequenced in a study of CD8+CD57+ T cells in acquired aplastic anemia. Investigators profiled TCR beta VDJ and CDR3 from genomic DNA template. Using its own MiXCR run on the reads, TCRdb lists one record per CDR3 protein. The table includes 270,000 or so distinct CDR3 sequences, approximately 86% detected once. Patients selected for sequencing had displayed CD8+CD57+ cell expansion by flow cytometry. Specimen: sorted CD4+, CD8+, or CD8+CD57+ T cells (not recorded which) from PBMCs. The receptors were sampled from a human donor with aplastic anemia.

On this clonotype itself: Since the CDR3 does not end with the conserved phenylalanine or tryptophan, this likely comes from a read error. The DNA is omitted, as the CDR3 cannot be located on it reliably, and the CDR3 follows TCRdb's listing. The V and J genes are TRBV11-3 and TRBJ2-1; TRBD1 is the table's D call, not checked against the DNA. Termini included, the CDR3 measures 13 amino acids. Germline CDR1 reads SGHNT; CDR2 reads YENEEA. The CDR3 here is CASSLELTGNTEA.

In DNA form, the CDR3 reads TGTGCCAGCAGCCCCGGGACAGGGGATCACACAGATACGTACACCTTC. Translated: CASSPGTGDHTDTYTF. The chain employs TRBV7-9 and TRBJ1-2, with 10 positions matching TRBD1. With 5 bases clipped from V and 11 bases from J, the junction kept 17 bases outside the gene matches. Looked up from germline, CDR1 is SEHNR and CDR2 is FQNEAQ (reference sequence). The CDR3 spans 16 residues.

The CDR3 region has the DNA TGTGCCAGCAGCGCACGGGGAGAGGATCAGCCCCAGCCCTACGAGCAGTACGTC. This sequence encodes CASSARGEDQPQPYEQYV. The genes are TRBV9 and TRBJ2-7; D possibly corresponds to TRBD2 (5 bases). V was cut by 3 bases and J by 2 bases, with 24 bases left in between. Germline V gene sequence: CDR1 SGDLS, CDR2 YYNGEE. The CDR3 extends over 18 amino acids.

This chain links TRBV5-6 with TRBJ1-1; D ambiguous. CDR3 length: 16 residues. Trimming pared 0 bases from V and 0 bases from J, leaving 12 bases between. Per the germline V gene, CDR1 is SGHDT and CDR2 is YYEEEE. The CDR3 bases are TGTGCCAGCAGCTTGGCGCCCGTCGTCTTGAACACTGAAGCTTTCTTT. This codes for CASSLAPVVLNTEAFF.

Concerning this clonotype itself: Relative to the germline gene, one junction end is altered; a read error may explain this. As DNA, the CDR3 is TGTGCCAGCAGCGTAGCGTCAACAGATCCGCAGTTT. This translates into CASSVASTDPQF. This chain joins TRBV7-3 and TRBJ2-3; D is perhaps TRBD2 (5 bases). Germline V gene data show CDR1 as SGHTA and CDR2 as FQGTGA. The CDR3 totals 12 residues.

This clonotype came up many times. The CDR3 region is CASSFHPDGTWGETQYF. The CDR3, as DNA: TGTGCCAGCAGCTTTCATCCAGACGGGACTTGGGGAGAGACCCAGTACTTC. The genes are TRBV7-8 and TRBJ2-5; possibly TRBD2 for D (6 bases). CDR3 length: 17 residues. The germline V gene encodes CDR1 SGHVS and CDR2 FQNEAQ. Trimming cost V 3 bases and J 4 bases, with 21 bases left between them. Based on the CDR3 plus reference TRBV7-8 and TRBJ2-5, the full variable domain is GAGVSQSPRYKVAKRGQDVALRCDPISGHVSLFWYQQALGQGPEFLTYFQNEAQLDKSGLPSDRFFAERPEGSVSTLKIQRTQQEDSAVYLCASSFHPDGTWGETQYFGPGTRLLVL.